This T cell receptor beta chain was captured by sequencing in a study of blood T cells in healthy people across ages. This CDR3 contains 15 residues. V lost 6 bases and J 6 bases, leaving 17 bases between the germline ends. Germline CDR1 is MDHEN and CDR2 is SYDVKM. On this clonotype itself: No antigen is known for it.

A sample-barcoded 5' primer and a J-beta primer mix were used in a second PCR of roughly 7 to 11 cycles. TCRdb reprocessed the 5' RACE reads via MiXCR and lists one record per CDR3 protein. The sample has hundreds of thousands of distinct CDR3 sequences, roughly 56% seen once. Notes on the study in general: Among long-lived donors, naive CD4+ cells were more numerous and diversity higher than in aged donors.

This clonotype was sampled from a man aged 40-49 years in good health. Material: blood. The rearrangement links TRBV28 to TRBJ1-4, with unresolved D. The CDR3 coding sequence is TGTGCCAGCAGGTTTATGGCGGATTTTGATGAAAAACTGTTTTTT. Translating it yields CASRFMADFDEKLFF.